This T cell receptor beta chain came from a study of blood T cell repertoires in COVID-19. CDR3 length equals 14 residues. Trimming took off 5 bases at V and 0 bases at J, with 8 bases between the two ends. The V gene's germline CDR1 is LNHDA and CDR2 SQIVND (reference sequence). The data were produced by immunoSEQ multiplex PCR, yet TCRdb's version contains in-frame clones alone and is incomplete. The repertoire holds fewer than 200,000 clones, with 74% as singletons. Material for sequencing was peripheral blood. The receptor's source is a woman aged 80 or over with acute or convalescent COVID-19. The J gene is TRBJ1-5, the V gene TRBV19; no clear D gene. For the CDR3, the DNA is TGTGCCAGTAGTTCGGACTATAGCAATCAGCCCCAGCATTTT. Amino acid sequence: CASSSDYSNQPQHF. The whole variable domain, filled in from reference TRBV19 and TRBJ1-5, reads DGGITQSPKYLFRKEGQNVTLSCEQNLNHDAMYWYRQDPGQGLRLIYYSQIVNDFQKGDIAEGYSVSREKKESFPLTVTSAQKNPTAFYLCASSSDYSNQPQHFGDGTRLSIL.